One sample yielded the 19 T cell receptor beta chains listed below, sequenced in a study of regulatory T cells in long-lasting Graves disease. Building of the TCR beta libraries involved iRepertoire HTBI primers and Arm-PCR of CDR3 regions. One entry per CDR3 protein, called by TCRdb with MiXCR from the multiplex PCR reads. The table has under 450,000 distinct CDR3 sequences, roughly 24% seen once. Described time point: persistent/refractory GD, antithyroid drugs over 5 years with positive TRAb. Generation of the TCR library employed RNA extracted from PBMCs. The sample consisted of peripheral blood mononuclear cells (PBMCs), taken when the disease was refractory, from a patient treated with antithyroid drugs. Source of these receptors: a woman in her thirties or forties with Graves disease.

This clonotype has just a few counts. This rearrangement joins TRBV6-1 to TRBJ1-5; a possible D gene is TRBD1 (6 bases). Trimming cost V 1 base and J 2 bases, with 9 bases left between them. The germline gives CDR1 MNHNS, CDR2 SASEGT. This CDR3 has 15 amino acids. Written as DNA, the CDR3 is TGTGCCAGCAGTGAAGGGGGGGCGGGCAATCAGCCCCAGCATTTT. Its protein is CASSEGGAGNQPQHF.

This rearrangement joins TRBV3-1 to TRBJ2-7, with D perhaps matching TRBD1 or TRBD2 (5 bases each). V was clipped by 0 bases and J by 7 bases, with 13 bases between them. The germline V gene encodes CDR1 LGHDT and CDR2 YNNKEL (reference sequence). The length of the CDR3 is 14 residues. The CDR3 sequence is CASSQERFGGEQYF. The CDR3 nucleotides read TGTGCCAGCAGCCAAGAACGGTTTGGGGGAGAGCAGTACTTC.

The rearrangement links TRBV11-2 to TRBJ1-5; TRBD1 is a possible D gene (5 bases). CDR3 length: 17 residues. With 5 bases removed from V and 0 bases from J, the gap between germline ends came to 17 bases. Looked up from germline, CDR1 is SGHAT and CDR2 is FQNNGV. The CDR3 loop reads CASSPYPTDNSNQPQHF. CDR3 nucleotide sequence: TGTGCCAGCAGCCCTTACCCGACAGACAATAGCAATCAGCCCCAGCATTTT.

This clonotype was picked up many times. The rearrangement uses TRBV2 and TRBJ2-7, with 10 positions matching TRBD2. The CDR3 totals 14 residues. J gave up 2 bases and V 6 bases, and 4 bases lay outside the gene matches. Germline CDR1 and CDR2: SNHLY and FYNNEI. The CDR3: CASRGLAATYEQYF. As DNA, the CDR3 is TGTGCCAGCAGAGGACTAGCGGCAACCTACGAGCAGTACTTC.

The CDR3 bases are TGCGCCAGCAGCTTGTTCGGTGCCAGTAAGAACACTGAAGCTTTCTTT. It is translated as CASSLFGASKNTEAFF. The rearrangement joins TRBV5-1 to TRBJ1-1, with D hard to call. Trimming removed 1 base from V and 1 base from J, with 14 bases in between. Germline V CDR1 and CDR2: SGHRS, YFSETQ. CDR3 length: 16 amino acids.

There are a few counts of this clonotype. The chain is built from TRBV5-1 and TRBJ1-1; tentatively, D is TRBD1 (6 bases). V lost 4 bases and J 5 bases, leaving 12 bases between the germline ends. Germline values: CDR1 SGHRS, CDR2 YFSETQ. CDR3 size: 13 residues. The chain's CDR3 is CASSTGGATEAFF. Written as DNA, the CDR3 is TGCGCCAGCAGCACGGGGGGCGCGACTGAAGCTTTCTTT.

DNA of the CDR3: TGTGCCAGCAGTTTCGCGGGAGCGGGCTTTTACGAGCAGTACTTC. Translation: CASSFAGAGFYEQYF. The chain carries TRBV27 and TRBJ2-7; 7 nucleotides match TRBD2. The CDR3 length is 15 residues. Looked up from germline, CDR1 is MNHEY and CDR2 is SMNVEV (reference sequence). The V and J ends lost 3 bases and 4 bases, in that order; junction bases with no gene match: 9.

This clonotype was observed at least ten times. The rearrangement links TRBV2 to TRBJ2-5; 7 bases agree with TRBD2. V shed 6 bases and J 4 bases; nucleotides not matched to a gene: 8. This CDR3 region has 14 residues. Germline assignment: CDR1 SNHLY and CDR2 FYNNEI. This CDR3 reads CASRGLAAGETQYF. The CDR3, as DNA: TGTGCCAGCAGAGGTCTAGCGGCTGGAGAGACCCAGTACTTC.

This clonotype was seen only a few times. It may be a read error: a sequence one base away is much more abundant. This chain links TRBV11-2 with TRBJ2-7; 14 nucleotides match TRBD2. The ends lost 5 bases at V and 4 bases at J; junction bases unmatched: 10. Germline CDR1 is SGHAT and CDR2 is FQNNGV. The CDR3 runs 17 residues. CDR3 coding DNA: TGTGCCAGCAGCCCGCGGACTAGCGGGAGGATTCGGTACGAGCAGTACTTC. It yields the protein CASSPRTSGRIRYEQYF.

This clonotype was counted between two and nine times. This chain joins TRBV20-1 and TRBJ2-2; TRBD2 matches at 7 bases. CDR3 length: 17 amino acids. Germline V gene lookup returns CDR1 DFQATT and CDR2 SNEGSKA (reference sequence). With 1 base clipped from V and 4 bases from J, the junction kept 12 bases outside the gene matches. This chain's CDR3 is CSARVPRAGAGTGELFF. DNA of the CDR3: TGCAGTGCTAGAGTCCCTCGGGCGGGAGCGGGCACCGGGGAGCTGTTTTTT.

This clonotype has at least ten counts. The CDR3: CASSSAANTGELFF. The CDR3 nucleotides are TGTGCCAGCAGCTCTGCAGCGAACACCGGGGAGCTGTTTTTT. The chain recombines TRBV28 with TRBJ2-2; D is undetermined. Germline CDR1 is MDHEN and CDR2 is SYDVKM. The CDR3 runs to 14 residues. V lost 6 bases, J lost 0 bases, and 8 bases lay in between.

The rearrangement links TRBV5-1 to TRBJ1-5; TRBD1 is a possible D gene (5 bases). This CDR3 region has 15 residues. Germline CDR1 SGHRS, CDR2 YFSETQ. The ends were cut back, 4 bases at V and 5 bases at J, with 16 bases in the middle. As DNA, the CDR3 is TGCGCCAGCAGCAAAGGGACCTCGGTCGATCAGCCCCAGCATTTT. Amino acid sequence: CASSKGTSVDQPQHF.

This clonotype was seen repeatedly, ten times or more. CDR3 sequence reads: CASSLTASTGELFF. In DNA form, the CDR3 reads TGTGCCAGCAGTTTGACAGCTAGCACCGGGGAGCTGTTTTTT. The chain combines TRBV28 with TRBJ2-2; a possible D gene is TRBD1 (5 bases). The length of the CDR3 is 14 residues. Per germline, CDR1 MDHEN and CDR2 SYDVKM. V lost 3 bases to trimming and J lost 4 bases, with 9 bases between them. The whole variable domain, remainder taken from reference TRBV28 and TRBJ2-2, is DVKVTQSSRYLVKRTGEKVFLECVQDMDHENMFWYRQDPGLGLRLIYFSYDVKMKEKGDIPEGYSVSREKKERFSLILESASTNQTSMYLCASSLTASTGELFFGEGSRLTVL.

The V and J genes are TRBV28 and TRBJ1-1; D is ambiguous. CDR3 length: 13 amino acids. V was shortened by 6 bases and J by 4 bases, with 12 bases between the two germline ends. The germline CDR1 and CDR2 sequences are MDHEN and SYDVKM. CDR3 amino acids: CASSFQSGTEAFF. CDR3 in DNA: TGTGCCAGCAGCTTTCAATCCGGCACTGAAGCTTTCTTT.

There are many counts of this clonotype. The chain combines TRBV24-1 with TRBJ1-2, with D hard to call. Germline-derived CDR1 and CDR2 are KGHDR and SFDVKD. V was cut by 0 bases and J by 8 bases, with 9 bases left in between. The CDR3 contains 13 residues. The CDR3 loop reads CATSDLAGSGYTF. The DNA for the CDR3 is TGTGCCACCAGTGATTTGGCGGGTTCGGGCTACACCTTC.

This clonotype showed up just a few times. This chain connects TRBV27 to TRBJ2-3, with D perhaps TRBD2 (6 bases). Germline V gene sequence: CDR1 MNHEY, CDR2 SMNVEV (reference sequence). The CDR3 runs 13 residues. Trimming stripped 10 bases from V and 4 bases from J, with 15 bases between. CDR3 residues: CATGLWASDTQYF. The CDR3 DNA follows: TGTGCCACCGGACTATGGGCTTCAGATACGCAGTATTTT.

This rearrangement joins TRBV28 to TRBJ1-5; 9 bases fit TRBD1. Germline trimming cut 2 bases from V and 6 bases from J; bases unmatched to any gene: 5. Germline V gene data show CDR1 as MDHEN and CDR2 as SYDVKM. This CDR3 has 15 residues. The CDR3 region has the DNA TGTGCCAGCAGTTTAGGGGACAGGGAGTCTCAGCCCCAGCATTTT. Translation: CASSLGDRESQPQHF.

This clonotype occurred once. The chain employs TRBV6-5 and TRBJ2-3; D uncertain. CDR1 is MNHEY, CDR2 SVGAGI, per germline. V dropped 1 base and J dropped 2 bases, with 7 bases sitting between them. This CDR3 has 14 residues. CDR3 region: CASSYLLDTDTQYF. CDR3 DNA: TGTGCCAGCAGTTACTTGCTAGACACAGATACGCAGTATTTT.

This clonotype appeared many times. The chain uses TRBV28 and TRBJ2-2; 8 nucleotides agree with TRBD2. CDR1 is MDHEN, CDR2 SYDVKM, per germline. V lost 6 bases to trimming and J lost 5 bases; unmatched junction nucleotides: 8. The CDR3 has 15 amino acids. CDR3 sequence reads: CASSLVLAGTGELFF. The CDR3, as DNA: TGTGCCAGCAGCTTAGTGTTAGCGGGAACCGGGGAGCTGTTTTTT.